This T cell receptor (beta chain) is drawn from a study of blood T cell repertoires in COVID-19. This CDR3 has 15 residues. Looked up from germline, CDR1 is SGHVS and CDR2 is FNYEAQ. V lost 3 bases and J lost 5, with 16 bases in between. This table comes from immunoSEQ multiplex PCR, and its TCRdb copy is limited to in-frame clones, with some not included. This repertoire shows 150,000 to 250,000 clones, roughly 84% found once; its top ten account for 7.5%. J is TRBJ2-5 and V is TRBV7-6, with D possibly TRBD1 on 5 matching bases. Sequencing was done on a sample of PBMCs or T cells enriched from blood (not recorded which). This clonotype was obtained from a man aged 35-49 years who had recovered from COVID-19. CDR3 DNA: TGTGCCAGCAGCTTTCATCAGGGAAATGAGGAGACCCAGTACTTC. The encoded protein is CASSFHQGNEETQYF. Complete variable domain (other parts from reference TRBV7-6 and TRBJ2-5): GAGVSQSPRYKVTKRGQDVALRCDPISGHVSLYWYRQALGQGPEFLTYFNYEAQQDKSGLPNDRFSAERPEGSISTLTIQRTEQRDSAMYRCASSFHQGNEETQYFGPGTRLLVL.